These T cell receptor beta chains were read from a single sample in a study of CD8+ T cells in alopecia areata. This table comes from immunoSEQ multiplex PCR, and its TCRdb copy is limited to in-frame clones, with some not included. This table holds about 210,000 clones, just over 65% found once. Here the sequenced sample was CD4+ T cells sorted from blood, taken between weeks 43 and 45, from a patient treated with tofacitinib. These receptors were taken from a human donor with alopecia areata. The CDR3 runs from the conserved cysteine through the conserved F or W.

>TRBJ2-7|TRBV14
CASSQGLRNYEQYF
>TRBJ2-5|TRBV29-1
CSVGSLRGGETQYF
>TRBJ2-2|TRBV4-2
CASSQDVGAAGELFF
>TRBJ1-1|TRBV29-1
CSADVSSGSNTEAFF
>TRBJ2-3|TRBV2
CASVYPDTQYF
>TRBJ2-3|TRBV10-2
CASKPSSGLAGTDTQYF
>TRBJ1-2|TRBV29-1
CSVSVGPPDAGGYTF
>TRBJ1-5|TRBV20-1
CRDGQGHF
>TRBJ1-2|TRBV7-9
CASSHNDNYGYTF
>TRBJ2-3|TRBV30
CAWSVLVWKDTQYF
>TRBJ2-3|TRBV19
CASRRVLTDTQYF
>TRBJ1-2|TRBV7-8
CASLGGQGASYTF
>TRBJ1-2|TRBV20-1
CSAITGLGYTF
>TRBJ1-5|TRBV27
CASGLSNQPQHF
>TRBJ2-7|TRBV5-6
CASSHSGTSYEQYF
>TRBJ1-2|TRBV4-1
CASSQDLLGYTF
>TRBJ1-3|TRBV29-1
CSVPGPHGNTIYF
>TRBJ2-1|TRBV6-1
CASSAFSSGGVQVDEQFF
>TRBJ2-7|TRBV5-6
CASSRTGVSYEQYF
>TRBJ1-6|TRBV5-4
CASSWEGLGVNSPLHF
>TRBJ1-6|TRBV6-5
CASSYYGVLGSPLHF
>TRBJ1-5|TRBV5-6
CASSPQDGQPQHF
>TRBJ2-7|TRBV2
CASSPGTHEQYF
>TRBJ1-6|TRBV5-1
CASSLNTDRTSPLHF
>TRBJ2-1|TRBV2
CASSAALAAAGGQFF
>TRBJ2-6|TRBV5-1
CASSLSEVGANVLTF
>TRBJ2-7|TRBV6-6
CASRIRLRGSYEQYF
>TRBJ2-3|TRBV30
CACQPSNTDTQYF
>TRBJ2-3|TRBV11-2
CASSPRTGWDTQYF
>TRBJ2-1|TRBV7-3
CASSLGSYNEQFF
>TRBJ2-7|TRBV7-6
CASSLEEGGEQYF
>TRBJ2-1|TRBV6-6
CASSQDLSSYNEQFF
>TRBJ2-3|TRBV29-1
CSVILGVDTQYF
>TRBJ1-4|TRBV5-8
CASSLKTRDEKLFF
>TRBJ1-6|TRBV7-6
CASSYTGESPLHF
>TRBJ2-1|TRBV30
CAWSVLGPNEQFF
>TRBJ2-1|TRBV27
CASSTNPGSQYNEQFF
>TRBJ2-3|TRBV10-3
CAISGERGLDTQYF
>TRBJ1-2|TRBV6-5
CASSAEALNYGYTF
>TRBJ2-2|TRBV4-1
CASSQVSGVSGELFF
>TRBJ1-5|TRBV29-1
CSALGSPQGSNQPQHF
>TRBJ1-1|TRBV5-1
CASSPVGPDTEAFF